Here is one T cell receptor beta chain with its context. The CDR3 is 17 residues long. Trimming removed 4 bases from V and 8 bases from J, with 24 bases in between. From germline, CDR1 is LGHNT and CDR2 FRNRAP. The data stem from a study of technical replicates of blood from a few donors. Some clones are missing from TCRdb's copy, which holds only in-frame ones; the method was immunoSEQ multiplex PCR. The table shows 55,000 to 80,000 clones, with more than 95% occurring only once. The chain is built from TRBV12-5 and TRBJ2-1; TRBD2 might be the D (7 bases). The sequence was obtained from a human donor in good health. Material for sequencing was T cells isolated from PBMCs. CDR3 sequence (DNA): TGTGCTAGTGGTTCGATCCCCCGGGGGGCCGGGGTCCATGAGCAGTTCTTC. Its protein product is CASGSIPRGAGVHEQFF.